This TCR beta chain is from a study of T cells after yellow fever vaccination. This clonotype was observed many times. Its antigen remains unknown. Study-level findings and limits: Contamination of FACS-sorted repertoires by abundant clonotypes from the bulk population could occur.

Trimming took 5 bases from V and 0 from J, leaving 7 bases between them. This CDR3 is 13 amino acids long. CDR1 is KGHSH and CDR2 is LQKENI in the germline V gene. Using its own MiXCR run on the 5' RACE reads, TCRdb lists one record per CDR3 protein. The profile shows around 530,000 distinct CDR3 sequences, roughly a sixth of them singletons. The sample in question was PBMCs, obtained 4 to 5 days after the first yellow fever vaccination. The TCR sequence derives from a man aged 18 to 35 who received the YFV17D yellow fever vaccine. The rearrangement joins TRBV18 to TRBJ1-1; D uncertain. Written as DNA, the CDR3 is TGTGCCAGCTCAACAGACATGAACACTGAAGCTTTCTTT. Amino acid sequence: CASSTDMNTEAFF. The entire variable domain, with the rest obtained from reference TRBV18 and TRBJ1-1, is as follows: NAGVMQNPRHLVRRRGQEARLRCSPMKGHSHVYWYRQLPEEGLKFMVYLQKENIIDESGMPKERFSAEFPKEGPSILRIQQVVRGDSAAYFCASSTDMNTEAFFGQGTRLTVV.